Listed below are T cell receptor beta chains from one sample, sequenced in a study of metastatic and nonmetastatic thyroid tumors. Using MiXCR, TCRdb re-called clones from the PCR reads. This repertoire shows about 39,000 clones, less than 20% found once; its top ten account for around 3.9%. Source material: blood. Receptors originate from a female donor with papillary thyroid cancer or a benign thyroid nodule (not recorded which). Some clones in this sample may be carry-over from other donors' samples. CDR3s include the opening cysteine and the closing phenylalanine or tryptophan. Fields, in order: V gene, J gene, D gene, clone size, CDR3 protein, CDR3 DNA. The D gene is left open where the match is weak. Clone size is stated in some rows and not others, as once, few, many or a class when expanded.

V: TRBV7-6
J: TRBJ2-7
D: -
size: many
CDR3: CASSLIIGQGAHEQYF
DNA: TGTGCCAGCAGCTTAATTATAGGTCAGGGAGCCCACGAGCAGTACTTC

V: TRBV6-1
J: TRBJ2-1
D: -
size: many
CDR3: CASTGYNEQFF
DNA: TGTGCCAGCACCGGGTACAATGAGCAGTTCTTC

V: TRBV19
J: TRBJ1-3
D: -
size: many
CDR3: CASSIGQTLSGNTIYF
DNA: TGTGCCAGTAGTATCGGTCAAACCCTCTCTGGAAACACCATATATTTT

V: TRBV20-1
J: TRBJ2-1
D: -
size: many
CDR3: CSAARGILKSLGEQFF
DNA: TGCAGTGCCGCCAGAGGGATACTAAAGAGCTTGGGTGAGCAGTTCTTC

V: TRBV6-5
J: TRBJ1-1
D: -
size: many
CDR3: CASSYGGSGTEAFF
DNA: TGTGCCAGCAGTTACGGGGGAAGCGGCACTGAAGCTTTCTTT

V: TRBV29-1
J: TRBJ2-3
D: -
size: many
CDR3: CSVEVSRGRFAYF
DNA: TGCAGCGTTGAAGTGTCGAGGGGCAGGTTTGCGTATTTT

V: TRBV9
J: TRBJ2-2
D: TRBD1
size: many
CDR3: CASTPQGATGELFF
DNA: TGTGCCAGCACTCCACAGGGGGCGACCGGGGAGCTGTTTTTT

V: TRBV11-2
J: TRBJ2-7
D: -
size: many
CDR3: CASSLPATYEQYF
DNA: TGTGCCAGCAGCTTGCCGGCTACCTACGAGCAGTACTTC

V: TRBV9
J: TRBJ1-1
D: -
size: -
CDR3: CASSVVGQNTEAFF
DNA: TGTGCCAGCAGCGTCGTGGGCCAGAACACTGAAGCTTTCTTT

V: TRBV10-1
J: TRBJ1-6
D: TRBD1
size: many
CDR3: CASSPDRGNSPLHF
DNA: TGCGCCAGCAGTCCTGACAGGGGTAATTCACCCCTCCACTTT

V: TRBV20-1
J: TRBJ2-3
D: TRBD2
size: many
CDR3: CSARLAGGSTDTQYF
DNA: TGCAGTGCTAGACTAGCGGGGGGGAGCACAGATACGCAGTATTTT

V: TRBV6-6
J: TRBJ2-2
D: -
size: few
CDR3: CASSYSGCTGELFF
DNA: TGTGCCAGCAGTTACTCAGGTTGCACCGGGGAGCTGTTTTTT

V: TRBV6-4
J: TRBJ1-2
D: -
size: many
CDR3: CASSDLLGGYTF
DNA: TGTGCCAGCAGTGACTTGTTGGGCGGCTACACCTTC

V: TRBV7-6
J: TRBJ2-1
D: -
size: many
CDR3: CASSLGDYNEQFF
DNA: TGTGCCAGCAGCTTAGGGGACTACAATGAGCAGTTCTTC

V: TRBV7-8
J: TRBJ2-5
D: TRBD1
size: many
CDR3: CASIRTGGETQYF
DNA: TGTGCCAGCATCCGGACAGGGGGAGAGACCCAGTACTTC

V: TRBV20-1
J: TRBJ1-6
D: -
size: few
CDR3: CSASLKWGGWNSPLHF
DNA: TGCAGTGCTAGCCTTAAATGGGGAGGATGGAATTCACCCCTCCACTTT

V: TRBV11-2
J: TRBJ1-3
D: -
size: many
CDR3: CASSLNLLGSSGNTIYF
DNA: TGTGCCAGCAGCTTAAATCTACTAGGCAGCTCTGGAAACACCATATATTTT

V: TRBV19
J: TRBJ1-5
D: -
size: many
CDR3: CASSRDRDRNQPQHF
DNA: TGTGCCAGTTCCAGAGACCGAGATAGGAATCAGCCCCAGCATTTT

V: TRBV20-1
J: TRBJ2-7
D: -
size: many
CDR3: CSASGARQATYEQYF
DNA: TGCAGTGCTAGTGGGGCACGGCAGGCGACCTACGAGCAGTACTTC

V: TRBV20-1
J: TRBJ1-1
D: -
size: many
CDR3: CSATDRRNTEAFF
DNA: TGCAGTGCTACTGACAGACGGAACACTGAAGCTTTCTTT

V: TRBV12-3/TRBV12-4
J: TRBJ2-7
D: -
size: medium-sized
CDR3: CASRTKGGGEQYF
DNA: TGTGCCAGCAGAACAAAAGGGGGGGGCGAGCAGTACTTC

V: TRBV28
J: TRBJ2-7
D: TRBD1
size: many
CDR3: CASIPPTGGYDEQYF
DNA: TGTGCCAGCATACCCCCGACAGGGGGCTACGACGAGCAGTACTTC

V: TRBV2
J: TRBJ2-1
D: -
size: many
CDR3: CASSEPLSNEQFF
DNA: TGTGCCAGCAGTGAACCCCTGTCCAATGAGCAGTTCTTC

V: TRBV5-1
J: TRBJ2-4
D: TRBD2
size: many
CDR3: CASSSLSSGGNKGKNIQYF
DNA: TGCGCCAGCAGCTCCTTGTCTAGCGGGGGCAACAAAGGCAAAAACATTCAGTACTTC

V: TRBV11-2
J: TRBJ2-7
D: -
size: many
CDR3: CASSLGGLALYEQYF
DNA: TGTGCCAGCAGCTTAGGAGGGCTAGCGTTATACGAGCAGTACTTC

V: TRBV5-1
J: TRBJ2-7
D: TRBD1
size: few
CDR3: CASSWGQGLNEQYF
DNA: TGCGCCAGCAGCTGGGGACAGGGCTTGAACGAGCAGTACTTC

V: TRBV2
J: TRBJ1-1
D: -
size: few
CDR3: CASIQGRSTESFF
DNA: TGTGCCAGCATTCAGGGTAGGAGCACTGAATCTTTCTTT

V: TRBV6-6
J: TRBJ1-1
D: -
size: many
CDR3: CASSYGLTTEAFF
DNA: TGTGCCAGCAGTTACGGACTAACCACTGAAGCTTTCTTT

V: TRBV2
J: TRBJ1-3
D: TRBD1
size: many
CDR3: CASSEWGQGFGNTIYF
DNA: TGTGCCAGCAGCGAGTGGGGACAGGGCTTCGGAAACACCATATATTTT

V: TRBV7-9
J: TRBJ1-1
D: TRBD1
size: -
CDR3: CASSPEGTGQIEALF
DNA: TGTGCCAGCAGCCCCGAGGGGACAGGACAAATTGAAGCTCTCTTT

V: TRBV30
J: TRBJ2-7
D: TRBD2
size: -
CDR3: CAWNSGGVAYF
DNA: TGTGCCTGGAACTCGGGGGGGGTGGCGTACTTC

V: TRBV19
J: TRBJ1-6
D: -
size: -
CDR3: CASEPGLLHSPLHF
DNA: TGTGCGAGTGAGCCGGGACTCCTCCATTCACCACTCCACTTT

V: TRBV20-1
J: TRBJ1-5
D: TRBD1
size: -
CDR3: CSAQSGTVVNQPQHF
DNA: TGCAGTGCCCAAAGTGGGACAGTGGTAAATCAGCCCCAGCATTTT

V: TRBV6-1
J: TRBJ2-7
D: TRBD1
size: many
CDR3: CASSPGTGAPYEQYF
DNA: TGTGCCAGCAGCCCCGGGACAGGGGCCCCCTACGAGCAGTACTTC

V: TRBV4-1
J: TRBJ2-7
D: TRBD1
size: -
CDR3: CASSQDGTGAGEQYF
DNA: TGCGCCAGCAGCCAGGACGGGACAGGGGCTGGCGAGCAGTACTTC

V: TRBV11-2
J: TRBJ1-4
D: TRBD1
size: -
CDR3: CASSPRTGVLSLASNEKLFF
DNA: TGTGCCAGTAGCCCCCGGACAGGGGTCTTGAGCTTGGCATCAAATGAAAAACTGTTTTTT

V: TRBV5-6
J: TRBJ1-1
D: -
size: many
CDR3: CASSLQGQLLRTEAFF
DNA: TGTGCCAGCAGCTTACAGGGCCAGCTTCTTCGCACTGAAGCTTTCTTT